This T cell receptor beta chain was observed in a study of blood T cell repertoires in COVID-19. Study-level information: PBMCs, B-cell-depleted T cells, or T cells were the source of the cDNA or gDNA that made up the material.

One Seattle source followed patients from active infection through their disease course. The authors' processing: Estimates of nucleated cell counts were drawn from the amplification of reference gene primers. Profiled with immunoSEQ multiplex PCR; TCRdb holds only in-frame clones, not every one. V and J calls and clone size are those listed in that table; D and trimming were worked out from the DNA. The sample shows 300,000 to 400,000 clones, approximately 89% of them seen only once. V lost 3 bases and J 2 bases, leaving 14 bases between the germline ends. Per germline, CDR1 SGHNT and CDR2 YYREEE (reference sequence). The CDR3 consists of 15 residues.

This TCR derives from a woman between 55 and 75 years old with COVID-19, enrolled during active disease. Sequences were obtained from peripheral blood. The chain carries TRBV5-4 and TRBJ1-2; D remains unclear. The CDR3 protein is CASSSLRVPNYGYTF. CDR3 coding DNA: TGTGCCAGCAGCTCCTTGAGGGTGCCGAACTATGGCTACACCTTC.